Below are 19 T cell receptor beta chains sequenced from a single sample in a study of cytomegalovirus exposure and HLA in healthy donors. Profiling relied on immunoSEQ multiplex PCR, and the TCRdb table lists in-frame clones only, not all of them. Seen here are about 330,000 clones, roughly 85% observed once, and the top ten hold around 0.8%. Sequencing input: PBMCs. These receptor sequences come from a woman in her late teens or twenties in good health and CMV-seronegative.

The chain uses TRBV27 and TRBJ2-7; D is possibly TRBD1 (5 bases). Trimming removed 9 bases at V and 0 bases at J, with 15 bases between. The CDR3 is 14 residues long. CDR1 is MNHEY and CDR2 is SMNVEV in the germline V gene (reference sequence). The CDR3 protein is CARYRSPSSYEQYF. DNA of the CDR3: TGTGCCAGATACAGGAGCCCTAGCTCCTACGAGCAGTACTTC.

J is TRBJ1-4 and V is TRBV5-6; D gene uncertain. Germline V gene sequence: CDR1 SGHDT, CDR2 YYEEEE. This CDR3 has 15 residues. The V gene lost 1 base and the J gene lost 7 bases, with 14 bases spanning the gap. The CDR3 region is CASSLRGTSVEKLFF. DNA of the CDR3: TGTGCCAGCAGCTTGCGGGGTACGTCTGTTGAAAAACTGTTTTTT.

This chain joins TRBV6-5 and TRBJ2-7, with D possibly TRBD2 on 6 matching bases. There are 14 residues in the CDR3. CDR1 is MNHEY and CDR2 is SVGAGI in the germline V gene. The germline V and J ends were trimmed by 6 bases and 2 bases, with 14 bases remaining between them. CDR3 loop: CASSRAGSAYEQYF. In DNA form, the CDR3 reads TGTGCCAGCAGCCGCGCGGGATCCGCCTACGAGCAGTACTTC.

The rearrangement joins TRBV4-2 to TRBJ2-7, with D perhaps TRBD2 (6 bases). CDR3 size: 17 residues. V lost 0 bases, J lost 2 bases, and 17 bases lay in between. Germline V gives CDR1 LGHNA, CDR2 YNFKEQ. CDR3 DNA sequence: TGTGCCAGCAGCCAAGATGGGATGGGGGGTGCCCCCTACGAGCAGTACTTC. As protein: CASSQDGMGGAPYEQYF.

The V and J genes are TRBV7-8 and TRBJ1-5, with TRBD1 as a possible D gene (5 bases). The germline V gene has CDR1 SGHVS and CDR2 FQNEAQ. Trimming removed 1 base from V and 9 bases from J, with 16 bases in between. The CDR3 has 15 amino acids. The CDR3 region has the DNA TGTGCCAGCAGCTTAGACCTCAGAGGTCAGGGGCCCCAGCATTTT. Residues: CASSLDLRGQGPQHF. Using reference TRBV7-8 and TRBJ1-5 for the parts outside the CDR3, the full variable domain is GAGVSQSPRYKVAKRGQDVALRCDPISGHVSLFWYQQALGQGPEFLTYFQNEAQLDKSGLPSDRFFAERPEGSVSTLKIQRTQQEDSAVYLCASSLDLRGQGPQHFGDGTRLSIL.

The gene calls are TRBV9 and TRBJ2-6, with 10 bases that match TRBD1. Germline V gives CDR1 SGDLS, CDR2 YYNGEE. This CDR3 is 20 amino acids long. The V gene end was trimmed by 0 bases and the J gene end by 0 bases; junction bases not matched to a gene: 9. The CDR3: CASSVEPLGTGDSGANVLTF. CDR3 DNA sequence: TGTGCCAGCAGCGTAGAACCGTTGGGGACAGGGGACTCTGGGGCCAACGTCCTGACTTTC.

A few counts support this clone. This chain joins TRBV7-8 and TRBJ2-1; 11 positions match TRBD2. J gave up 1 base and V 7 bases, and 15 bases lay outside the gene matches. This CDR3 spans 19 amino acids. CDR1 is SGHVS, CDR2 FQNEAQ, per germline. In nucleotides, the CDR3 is TGTGCCAGCAAGAGAGGGGGACTAGCGGTCCAAACGTCCTACAATGAGCAGTTCTTC. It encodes CASKRGGLAVQTSYNEQFF. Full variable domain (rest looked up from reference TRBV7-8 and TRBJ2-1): GAGVSQSPRYKVAKRGQDVALRCDPISGHVSLFWYQQALGQGPEFLTYFQNEAQLDKSGLPSDRFFAERPEGSVSTLKIQRTQQEDSAVYLCASKRGGLAVQTSYNEQFFGPGTRLTVL.

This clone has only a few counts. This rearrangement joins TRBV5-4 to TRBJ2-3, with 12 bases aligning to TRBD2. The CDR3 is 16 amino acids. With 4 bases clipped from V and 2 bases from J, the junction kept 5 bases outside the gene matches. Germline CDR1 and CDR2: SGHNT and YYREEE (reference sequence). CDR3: CASSLRTSGATDTQYF. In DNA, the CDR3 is TGTGCCAGCAGCCTGAGGACTAGCGGGGCCACAGATACGCAGTATTTT.

The CDR3 sequence is CASSTILGNEQFF. The CDR3 region has the DNA TGTGCCAGTAGCACGATCCTAGGCAATGAGCAGTTCTTC. The chain recombines TRBV19 with TRBJ2-1; no definite D call. Germline CDR1 LNHDA, CDR2 SQIVND (reference sequence). The CDR3 covers 13 residues. V was clipped by 6 bases and J by 6 bases, with 12 bases between them.

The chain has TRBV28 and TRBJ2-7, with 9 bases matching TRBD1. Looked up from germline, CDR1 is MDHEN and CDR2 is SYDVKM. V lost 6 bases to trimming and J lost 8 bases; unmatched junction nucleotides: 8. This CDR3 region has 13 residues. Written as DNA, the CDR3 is TGTGCCAGCAGCCCGGGACAGGGAGGTAAGCAGTACTTC. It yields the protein CASSPGQGGKQYF.

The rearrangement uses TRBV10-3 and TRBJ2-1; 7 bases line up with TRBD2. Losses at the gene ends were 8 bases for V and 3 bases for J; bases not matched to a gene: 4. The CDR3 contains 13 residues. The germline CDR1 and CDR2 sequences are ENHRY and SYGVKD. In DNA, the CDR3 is TGTGCCATCGGCGGGGGTAGCTACAATGAGCAGTTCTTC. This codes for CAIGGGSYNEQFF.

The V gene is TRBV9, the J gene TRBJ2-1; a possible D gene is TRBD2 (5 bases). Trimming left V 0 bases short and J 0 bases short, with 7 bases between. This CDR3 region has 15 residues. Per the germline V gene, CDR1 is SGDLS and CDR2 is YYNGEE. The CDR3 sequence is CASSVAGYSYNEQFF. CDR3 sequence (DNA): TGTGCCAGCAGCGTAGCGGGGTACTCCTACAATGAGCAGTTCTTC.

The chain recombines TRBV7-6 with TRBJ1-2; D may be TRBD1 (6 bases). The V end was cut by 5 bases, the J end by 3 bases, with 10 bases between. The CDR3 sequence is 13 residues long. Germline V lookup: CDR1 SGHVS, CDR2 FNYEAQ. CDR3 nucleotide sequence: TGTGCCAGCAGCCCGAACAGGGACTATGGCTACACCTTC. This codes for CASSPNRDYGYTF.

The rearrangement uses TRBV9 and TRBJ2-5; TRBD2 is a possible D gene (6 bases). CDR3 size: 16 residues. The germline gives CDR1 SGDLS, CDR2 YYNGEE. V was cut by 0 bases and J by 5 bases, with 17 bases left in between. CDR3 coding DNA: TGTGCCAGCAGCGTAGACGAGGGAGGTGGGGGGGAGACCCAGTACTTC. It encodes CASSVDEGGGGETQYF.

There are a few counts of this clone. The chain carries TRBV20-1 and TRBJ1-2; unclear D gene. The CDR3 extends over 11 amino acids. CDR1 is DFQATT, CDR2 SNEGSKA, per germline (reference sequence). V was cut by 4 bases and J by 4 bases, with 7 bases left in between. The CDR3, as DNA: TGCAGTGCTACCACAGTCTATGGCTACACCTTC. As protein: CSATTVYGYTF.

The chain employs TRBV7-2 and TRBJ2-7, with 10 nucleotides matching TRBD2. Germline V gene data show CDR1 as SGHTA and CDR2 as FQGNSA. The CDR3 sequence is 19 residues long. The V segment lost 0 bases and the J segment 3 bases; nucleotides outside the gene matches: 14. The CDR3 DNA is TGTGCCAGCAGCTTAGCCCGGACTAGCGGTCCTTCCCCCCTCTACGAGCAGTACTTC. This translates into CASSLARTSGPSPLYEQYF.

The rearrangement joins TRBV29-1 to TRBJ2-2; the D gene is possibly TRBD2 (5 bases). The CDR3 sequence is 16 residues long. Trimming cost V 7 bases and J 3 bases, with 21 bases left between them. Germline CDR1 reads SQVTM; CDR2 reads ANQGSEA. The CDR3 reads CSARGGPDHYTGELFF. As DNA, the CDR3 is TGCAGCGCTCGAGGAGGACCCGATCATTACACCGGGGAGCTGTTTTTT.

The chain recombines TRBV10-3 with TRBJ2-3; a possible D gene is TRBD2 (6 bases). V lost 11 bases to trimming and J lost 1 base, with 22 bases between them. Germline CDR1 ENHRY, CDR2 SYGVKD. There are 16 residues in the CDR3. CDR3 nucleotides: TGTGCCTTATCAGGAGGGCGATCGTTCGGCACAGATACGCAGTATTTT. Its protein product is CALSGGRSFGTDTQYF.

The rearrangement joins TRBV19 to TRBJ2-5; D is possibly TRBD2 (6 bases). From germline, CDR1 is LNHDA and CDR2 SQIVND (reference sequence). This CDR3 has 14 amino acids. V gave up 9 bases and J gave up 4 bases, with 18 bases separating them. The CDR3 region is CASHPAGTPETQYF. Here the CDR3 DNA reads TGTGCCAGCCACCCGGCGGGGACCCCAGAGACCCAGTACTTC.